This T cell receptor (beta chain) was obtained from a study of blood T cell repertoires in COVID-19. CDR3 length: 16 residues. The V gene end was trimmed by 4 bases and the J gene end by 4 bases; junction bases not matched to a gene: 11. CDR1 SGHNT and CDR2 YYREEE come from the germline V gene (reference sequence). Clones were read by immunoSEQ multiplex PCR, and TCRdb kept only the in-frame ones, dropping some. The data show approximately 99,000 clones, around 74% seen once. The V call is TRBV5-4, the J call TRBJ2-3, with 8 bases identical to TRBD1. Sequenced material: peripheral blood. The receptor's source is a woman aged 80 or over with active or convalescent COVID-19. Here the CDR3 DNA reads TGTGCCAGCAGCCCGGGCGGGCACAGGGGGGCAGATACGCAGTATTTT. This sequence encodes CASSPGGHRGADTQYF.